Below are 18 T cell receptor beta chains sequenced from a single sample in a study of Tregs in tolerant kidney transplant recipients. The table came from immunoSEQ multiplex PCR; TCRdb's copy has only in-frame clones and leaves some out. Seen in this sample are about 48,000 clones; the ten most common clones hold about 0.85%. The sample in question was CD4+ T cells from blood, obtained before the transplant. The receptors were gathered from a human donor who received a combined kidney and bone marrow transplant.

The CDR3 reads CASSTGTGNGYTF. Partial CDR3 DNA: TGTGCCAGCAGCACAGGGACAGGGAACGGC. This rearrangement joins TRBV7-6 to TRBJ1-2, with 9 bases lining up with TRBD1. The read terminates 3 residues ahead of where the CDR3 ends, so the germline J gene completes it. Germline CDR1 and CDR2: SGHVS and FNYEAQ. This CDR3 is 13 amino acids long. The complete variable domain, with remaining parts taken from reference TRBV7-6 and TRBJ1-2, reads GAGVSQSPRYKVTKRGQDVALRCDPISGHVSLYWYRQALGQGPEFLTYFNYEAQQDKSGLPNDRFSAERPEGSISTLTIQRTEQRDSAMYRCASSTGTGNGYTFGSGTRLTVV.

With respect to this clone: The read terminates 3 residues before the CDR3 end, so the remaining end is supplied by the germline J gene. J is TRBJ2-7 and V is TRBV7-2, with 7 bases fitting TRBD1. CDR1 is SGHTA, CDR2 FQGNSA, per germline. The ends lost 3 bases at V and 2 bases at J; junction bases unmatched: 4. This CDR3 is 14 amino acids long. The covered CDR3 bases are TGTGCCAGCAGCTTTCGTCAGGGGGCCTACGAG. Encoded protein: CASSFRQGAYE. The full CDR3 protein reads CASSFRQGAYEQYF. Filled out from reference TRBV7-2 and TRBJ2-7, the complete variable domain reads GAGVSQSPSNKVTEKGKDVELRCDPISGHTALYWYRQSLGQGLEFLIYFQGNSAPDKSGLPSDRFSAERTGGSVSTLTIQRTQQEDSAVYLCASSFRQGAYEQYFGPGTRLTVT.

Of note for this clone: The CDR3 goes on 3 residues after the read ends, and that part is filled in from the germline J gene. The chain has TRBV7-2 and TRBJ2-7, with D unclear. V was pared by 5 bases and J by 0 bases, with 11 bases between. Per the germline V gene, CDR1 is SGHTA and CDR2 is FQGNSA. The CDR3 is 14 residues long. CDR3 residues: CASSVPRASYEQYF. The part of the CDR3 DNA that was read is TGTGCCAGCAGCGTACCAAGGGCCTCCTACGAG. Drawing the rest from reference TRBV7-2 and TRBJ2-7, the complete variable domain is GAGVSQSPSNKVTEKGKDVELRCDPISGHTALYWYRQSLGQGLEFLIYFQGNSAPDKSGLPSDRFSAERTGGSVSTLTIQRTQQEDSAVYLCASSVPRASYEQYFGPGTRLTVT.

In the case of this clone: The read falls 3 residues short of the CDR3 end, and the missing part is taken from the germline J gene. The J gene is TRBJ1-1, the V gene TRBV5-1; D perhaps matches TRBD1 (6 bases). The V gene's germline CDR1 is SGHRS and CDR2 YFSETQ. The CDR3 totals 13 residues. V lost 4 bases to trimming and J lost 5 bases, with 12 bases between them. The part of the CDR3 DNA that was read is TGCGCCAGCAGCCAATCCCAGGGGACTGAA. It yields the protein CASSQSQGTE. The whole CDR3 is CASSQSQGTEAFF.

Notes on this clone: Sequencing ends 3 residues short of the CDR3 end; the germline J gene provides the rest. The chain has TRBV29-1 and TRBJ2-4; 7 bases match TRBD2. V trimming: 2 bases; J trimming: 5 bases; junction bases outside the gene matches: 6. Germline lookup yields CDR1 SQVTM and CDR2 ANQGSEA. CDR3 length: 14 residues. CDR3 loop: CSVETWGGQNIQYF. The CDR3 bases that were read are TGCAGCGTTGAAACTTGGGGGGGTCAAAACATT.

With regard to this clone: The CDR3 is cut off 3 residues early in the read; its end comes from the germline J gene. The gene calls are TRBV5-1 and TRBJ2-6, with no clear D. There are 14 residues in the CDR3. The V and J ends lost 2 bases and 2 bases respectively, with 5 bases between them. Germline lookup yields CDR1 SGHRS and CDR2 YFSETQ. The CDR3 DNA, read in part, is TGCGCCAGCAGCTTCCGGGCTGGGGCCAACGTC. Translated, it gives CASSFRAGANV. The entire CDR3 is CASSFRAGANVLTF. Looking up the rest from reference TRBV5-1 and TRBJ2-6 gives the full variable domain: KAGVTQTPRYLIKTRGQQVTLSCSPISGHRSVSWYQQTPGQGLQFLFEYFSETQRNKGNFPGRFSGRQFSNSRSEMNVSTLELGDSALYLCASSFRAGANVLTFGAGSRLTVL.

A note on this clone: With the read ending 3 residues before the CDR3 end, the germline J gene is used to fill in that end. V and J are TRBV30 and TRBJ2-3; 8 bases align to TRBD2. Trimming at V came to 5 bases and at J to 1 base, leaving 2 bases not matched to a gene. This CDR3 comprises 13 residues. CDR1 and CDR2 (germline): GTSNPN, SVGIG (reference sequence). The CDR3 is CAWAGGGTDTQYF. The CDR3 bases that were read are TGTGCCTGGGCGGGGGGAGGCACAGATACG.

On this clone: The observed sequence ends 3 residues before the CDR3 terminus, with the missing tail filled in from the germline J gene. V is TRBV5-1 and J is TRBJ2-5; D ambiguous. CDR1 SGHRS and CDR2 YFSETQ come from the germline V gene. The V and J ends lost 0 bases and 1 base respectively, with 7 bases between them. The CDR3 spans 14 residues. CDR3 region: CASSLEYSQETQYF. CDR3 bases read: TGCGCCAGCAGCTTGGAATACAGCCAAGAGACC.

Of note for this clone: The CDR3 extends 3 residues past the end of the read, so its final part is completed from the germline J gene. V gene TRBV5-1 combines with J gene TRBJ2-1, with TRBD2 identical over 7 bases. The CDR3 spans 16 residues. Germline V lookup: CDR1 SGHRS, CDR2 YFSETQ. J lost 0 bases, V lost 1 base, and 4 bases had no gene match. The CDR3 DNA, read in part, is TGCGCCAGCAGCTTGAATCGCGGGAGCTCCTACAATGAG. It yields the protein CASSLNRGSSYNE. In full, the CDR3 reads CASSLNRGSSYNEQFF. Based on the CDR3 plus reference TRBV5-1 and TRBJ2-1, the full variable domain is KAGVTQTPRYLIKTRGQQVTLSCSPISGHRSVSWYQQTPGQGLQFLFEYFSETQRNKGNFPGRFSGRQFSNSRSEMNVSTLELGDSALYLCASSLNRGSSYNEQFFGPGTRLTVL.

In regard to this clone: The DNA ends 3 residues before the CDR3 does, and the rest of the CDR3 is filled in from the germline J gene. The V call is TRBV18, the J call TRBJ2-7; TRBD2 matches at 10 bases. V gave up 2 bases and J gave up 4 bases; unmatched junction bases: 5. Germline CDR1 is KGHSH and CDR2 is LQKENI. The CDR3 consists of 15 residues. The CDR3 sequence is CASSPSLAGRYEQYF. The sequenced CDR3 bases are TGTGCCAGCTCACCATCACTAGCGGGAAGGTACGAG. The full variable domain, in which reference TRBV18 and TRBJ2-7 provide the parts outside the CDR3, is NAGVMQNPRHLVRRRGQEARLRCSPMKGHSHVYWYRQLPEEGLKFMVYLQKENIIDESGMPKERFSAEFPKEGPSILRIQQVVRGDSAAYFCASSPSLAGRYEQYFGPGTRLTVT.

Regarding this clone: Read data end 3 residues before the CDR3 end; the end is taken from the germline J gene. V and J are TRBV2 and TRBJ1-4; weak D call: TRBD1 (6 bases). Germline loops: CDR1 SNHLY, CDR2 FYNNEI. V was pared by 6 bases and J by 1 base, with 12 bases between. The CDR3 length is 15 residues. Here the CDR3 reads CASSEQGLTNEKLFF. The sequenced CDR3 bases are TGTGCCAGCAGCGAGCAGGGGTTAACTAATGAAAAA.

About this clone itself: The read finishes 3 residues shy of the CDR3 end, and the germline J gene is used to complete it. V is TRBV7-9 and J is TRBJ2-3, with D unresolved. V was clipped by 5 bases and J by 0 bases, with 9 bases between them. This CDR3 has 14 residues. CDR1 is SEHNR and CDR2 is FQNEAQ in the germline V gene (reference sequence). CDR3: CASSHKASTDTQYF. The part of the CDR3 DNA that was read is TGTGCCAGCAGCCATAAAGCTAGCACAGATACG.

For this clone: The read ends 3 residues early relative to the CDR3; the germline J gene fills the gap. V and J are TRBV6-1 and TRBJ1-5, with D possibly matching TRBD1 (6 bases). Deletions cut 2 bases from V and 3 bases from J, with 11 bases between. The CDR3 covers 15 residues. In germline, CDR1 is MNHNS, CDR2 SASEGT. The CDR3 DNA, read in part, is TGTGCCAGCAGTGAACGGTCGGGACACAATCAGCCC. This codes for CASSERSGHNQP. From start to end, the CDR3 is CASSERSGHNQPQHF.

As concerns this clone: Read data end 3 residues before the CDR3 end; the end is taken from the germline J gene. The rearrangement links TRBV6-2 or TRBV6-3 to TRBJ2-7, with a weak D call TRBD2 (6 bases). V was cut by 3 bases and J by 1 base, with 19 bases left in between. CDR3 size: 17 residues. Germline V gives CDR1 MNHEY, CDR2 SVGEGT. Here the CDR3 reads CASSYDLRGAGSYEQYF. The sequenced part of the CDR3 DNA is TGTGCCAGCAGTTATGACCTAAGGGGTGCGGGGTCCTACGAG.

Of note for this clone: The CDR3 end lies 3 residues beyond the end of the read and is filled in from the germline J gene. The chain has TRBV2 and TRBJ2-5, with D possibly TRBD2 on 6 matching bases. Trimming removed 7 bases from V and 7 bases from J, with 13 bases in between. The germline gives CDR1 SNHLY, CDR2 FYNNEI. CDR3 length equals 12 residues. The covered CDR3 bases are TGTGCCAGCACGCGGGGTGTCGCGACC. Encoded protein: CASTRGVAT. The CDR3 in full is CASTRGVATQYF.

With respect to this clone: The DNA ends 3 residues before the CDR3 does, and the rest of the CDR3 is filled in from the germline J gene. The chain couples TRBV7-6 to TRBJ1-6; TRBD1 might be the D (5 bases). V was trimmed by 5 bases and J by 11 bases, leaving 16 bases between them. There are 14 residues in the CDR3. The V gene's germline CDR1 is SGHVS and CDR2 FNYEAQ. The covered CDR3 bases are TGTGCCAGCAGCCCTTGGGGCGGTCTTGCACCC. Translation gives CASSPWGGLAP. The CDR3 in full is CASSPWGGLAPLHF. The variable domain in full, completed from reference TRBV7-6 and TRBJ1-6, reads GAGVSQSPRYKVTKRGQDVALRCDPISGHVSLYWYRQALGQGPEFLTYFNYEAQQDKSGLPNDRFSAERPEGSISTLTIQRTEQRDSAMYRCASSPWGGLAPLHFGNGTRLTVT.

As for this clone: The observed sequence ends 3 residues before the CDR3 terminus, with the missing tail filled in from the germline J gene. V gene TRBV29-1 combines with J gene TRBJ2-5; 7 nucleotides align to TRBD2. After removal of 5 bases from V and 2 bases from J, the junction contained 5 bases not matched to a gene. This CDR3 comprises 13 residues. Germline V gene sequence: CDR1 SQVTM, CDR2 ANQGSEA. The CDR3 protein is CSVLREPQETQYF. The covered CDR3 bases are TGCAGCGTTCTGCGGGAGCCACAAGAGACC.

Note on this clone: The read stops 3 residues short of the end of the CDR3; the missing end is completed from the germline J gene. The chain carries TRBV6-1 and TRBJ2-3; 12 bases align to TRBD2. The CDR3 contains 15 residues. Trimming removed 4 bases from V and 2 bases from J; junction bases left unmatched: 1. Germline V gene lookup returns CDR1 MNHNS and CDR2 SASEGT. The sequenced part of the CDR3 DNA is TGTGCCAGCAGTGGACTAGCGGGAGCCACAGATACG. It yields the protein CASSGLAGATDT. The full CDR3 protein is CASSGLAGATDTQYF.